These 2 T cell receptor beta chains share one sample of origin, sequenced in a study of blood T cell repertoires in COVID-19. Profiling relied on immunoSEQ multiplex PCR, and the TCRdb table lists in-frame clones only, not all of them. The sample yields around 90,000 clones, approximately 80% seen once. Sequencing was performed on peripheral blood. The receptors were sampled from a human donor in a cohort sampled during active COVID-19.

The CDR3 here is CASDPKFPRLAGAHEQYF. Here the CDR3 DNA reads TGTGCCAGCGACCCCAAATTCCCACGACTAGCGGGAGCCCACGAGCAGTACTTC. The rearrangement links TRBV11-3 to TRBJ2-7, with 12 bases lining up with TRBD2. V dropped 8 bases and J dropped 5; count of bases not matched to a gene: 19. There are 18 residues in the CDR3. Germline V gene sequence: CDR1 SGHNT, CDR2 YENEEA.

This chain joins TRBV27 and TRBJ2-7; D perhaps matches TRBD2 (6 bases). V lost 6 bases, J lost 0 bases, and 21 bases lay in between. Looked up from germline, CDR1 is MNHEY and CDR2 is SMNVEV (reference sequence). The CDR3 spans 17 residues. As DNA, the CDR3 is TGTGCCAGCAGCCGCTTGTGGGGCGGGGAGTTCTCCTACGAGCAGTACTTC. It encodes CASSRLWGGEFSYEQYF.